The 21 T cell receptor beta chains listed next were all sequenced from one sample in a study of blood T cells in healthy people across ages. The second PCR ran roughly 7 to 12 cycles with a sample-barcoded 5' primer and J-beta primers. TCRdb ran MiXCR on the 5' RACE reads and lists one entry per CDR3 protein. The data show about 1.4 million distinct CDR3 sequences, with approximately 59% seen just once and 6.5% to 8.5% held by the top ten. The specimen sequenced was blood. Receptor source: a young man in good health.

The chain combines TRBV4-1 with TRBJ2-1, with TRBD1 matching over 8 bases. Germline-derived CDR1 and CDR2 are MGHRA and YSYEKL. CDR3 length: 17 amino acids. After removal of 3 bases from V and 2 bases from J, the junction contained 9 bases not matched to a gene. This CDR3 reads CASSQVRQGSTYNEQFF. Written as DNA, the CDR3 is TGCGCCAGCAGCCAGGTACGACAGGGGTCGACCTACAATGAGCAGTTCTTC.

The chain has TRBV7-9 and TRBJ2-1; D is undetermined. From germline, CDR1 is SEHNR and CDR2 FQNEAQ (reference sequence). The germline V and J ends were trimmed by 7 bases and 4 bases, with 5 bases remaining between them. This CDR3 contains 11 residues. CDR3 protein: CASKVYNEQFF. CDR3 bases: TGTGCCAGCAAGGTTTACAATGAGCAGTTCTTC.

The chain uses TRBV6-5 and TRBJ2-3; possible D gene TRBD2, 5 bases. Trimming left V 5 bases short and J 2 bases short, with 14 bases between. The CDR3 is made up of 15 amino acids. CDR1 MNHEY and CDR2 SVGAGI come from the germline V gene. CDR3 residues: CASSTKRRPTDTQYF. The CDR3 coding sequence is TGTGCCAGCAGTACTAAGCGGAGACCCACAGATACGCAGTATTTT.

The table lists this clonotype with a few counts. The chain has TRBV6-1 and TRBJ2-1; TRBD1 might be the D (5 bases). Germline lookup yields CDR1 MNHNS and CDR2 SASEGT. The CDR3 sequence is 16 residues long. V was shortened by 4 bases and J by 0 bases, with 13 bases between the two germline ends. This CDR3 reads CASSGGHLSSYNEQFF. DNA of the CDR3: TGTGCCAGCAGTGGAGGACACCTGAGCTCCTACAATGAGCAGTTCTTC.

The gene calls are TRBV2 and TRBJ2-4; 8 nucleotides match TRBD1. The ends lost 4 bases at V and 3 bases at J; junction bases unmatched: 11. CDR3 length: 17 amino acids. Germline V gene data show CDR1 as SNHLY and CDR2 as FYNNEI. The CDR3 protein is CASSGWTGTFGKNIQYF. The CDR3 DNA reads TGTGCCAGCAGTGGTTGGACAGGGACGTTTGGCAAAAACATTCAGTACTTC.

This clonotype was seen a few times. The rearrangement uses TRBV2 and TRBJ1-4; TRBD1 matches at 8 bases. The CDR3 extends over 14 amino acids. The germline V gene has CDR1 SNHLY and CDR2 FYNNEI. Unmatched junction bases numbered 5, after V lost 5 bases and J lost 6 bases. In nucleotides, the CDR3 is TGTGCCAGCAGTACAGGACAGGGACATGAAAAACTGTTTTTT. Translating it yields CASSTGQGHEKLFF.

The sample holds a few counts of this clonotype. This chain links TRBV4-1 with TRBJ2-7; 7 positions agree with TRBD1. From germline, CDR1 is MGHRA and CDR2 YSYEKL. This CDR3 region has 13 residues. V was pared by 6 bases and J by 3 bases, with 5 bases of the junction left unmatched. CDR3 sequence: CASSQGDHYEQYF. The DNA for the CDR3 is TGCGCCAGCAGTCAGGGGGATCACTACGAGCAGTACTTC.

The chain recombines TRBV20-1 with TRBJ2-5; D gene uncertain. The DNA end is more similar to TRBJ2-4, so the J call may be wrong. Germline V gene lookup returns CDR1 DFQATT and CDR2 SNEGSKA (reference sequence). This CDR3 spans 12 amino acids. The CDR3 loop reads CSARELENIQYF. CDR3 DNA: TGCAGTGCTAGAGAATTGGAAAACATTCAGTACTTC.

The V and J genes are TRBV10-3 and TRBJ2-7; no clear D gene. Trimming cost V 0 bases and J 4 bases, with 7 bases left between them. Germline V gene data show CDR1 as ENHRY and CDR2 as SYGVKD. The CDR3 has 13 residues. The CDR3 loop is CAISESGMYEQYF. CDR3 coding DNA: TGTGCCATCAGTGAGTCAGGGATGTACGAGCAGTACTTC.

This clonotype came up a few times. The CDR3 bases are TGCAGTGCCACAGGGGGCCGGTTGAGTGAGCAGTACTTC. Its protein product is CSATGGRLSEQYF. The chain carries TRBV20-1 and TRBJ2-5; 9 positions match TRBD1. Losses at the gene ends were 6 bases for V and 11 bases for J; bases not matched to a gene: 13. This CDR3 has 13 residues. Per the germline V gene, CDR1 is DFQATT and CDR2 is SNEGSKA (reference sequence).

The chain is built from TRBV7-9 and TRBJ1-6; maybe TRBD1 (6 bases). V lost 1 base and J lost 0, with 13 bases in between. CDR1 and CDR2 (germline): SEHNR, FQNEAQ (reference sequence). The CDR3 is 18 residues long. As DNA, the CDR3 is TGTGCCAGCAGCTTAGGGGTAGGGACATCCTCCTATAATTCACCCCTCCACTTT. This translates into CASSLGVGTSSYNSPLHF.

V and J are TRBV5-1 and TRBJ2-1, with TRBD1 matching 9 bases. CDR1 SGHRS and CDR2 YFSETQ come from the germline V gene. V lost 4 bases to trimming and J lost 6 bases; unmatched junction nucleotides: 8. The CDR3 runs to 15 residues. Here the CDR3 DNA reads TGCGCCAGCAGCCGGGAAGGACAGGGGCCCAATGAGCAGTTCTTC. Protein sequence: CASSREGQGPNEQFF.

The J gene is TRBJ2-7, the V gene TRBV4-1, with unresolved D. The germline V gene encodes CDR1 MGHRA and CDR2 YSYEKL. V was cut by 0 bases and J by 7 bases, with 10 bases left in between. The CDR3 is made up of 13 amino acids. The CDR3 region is CASSQEGYNEQYF. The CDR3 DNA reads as TGCGCCAGCAGCCAAGAGGGATACAATGAGCAGTACTTC.

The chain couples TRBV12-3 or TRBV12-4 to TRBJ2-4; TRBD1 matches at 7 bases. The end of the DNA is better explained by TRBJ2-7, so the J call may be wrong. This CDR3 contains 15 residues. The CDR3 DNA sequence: TGTGCCAGCAGTTCACAGGGGATCACGTTCTACGAGCAGTACTTC. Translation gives CASSSQGITFYEQYF.

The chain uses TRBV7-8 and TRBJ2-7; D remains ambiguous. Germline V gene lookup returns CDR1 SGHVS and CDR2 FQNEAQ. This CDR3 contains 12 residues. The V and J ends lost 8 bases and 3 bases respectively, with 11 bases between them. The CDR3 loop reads CASRDSNYEQYF. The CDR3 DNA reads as TGTGCCAGCCGTGACTCTAACTACGAGCAGTACTTC.

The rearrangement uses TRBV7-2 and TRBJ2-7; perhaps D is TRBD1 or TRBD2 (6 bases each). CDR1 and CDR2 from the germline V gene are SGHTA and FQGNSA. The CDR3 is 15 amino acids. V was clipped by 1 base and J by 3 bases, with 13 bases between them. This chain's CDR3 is CASSLEVGGGYEQYF. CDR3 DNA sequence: TGTGCCAGCAGCTTAGAAGTAGGGGGAGGCTACGAGCAGTACTTC.

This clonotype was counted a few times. This CDR3 is CSVEEGTSGDTF. The CDR3 DNA reads TGCAGCGTTGAAGAGGGGACCTCAGGGGACACCTTC. The rearrangement links TRBV29-1 to TRBJ1-2; tentatively, D is TRBD1 (6 bases). The germline V gene has CDR1 SQVTM and CDR2 ANQGSEA. The V and J ends lost 0 bases and 12 bases respectively, with 14 bases between them. The CDR3 loop spans 12 amino acids.

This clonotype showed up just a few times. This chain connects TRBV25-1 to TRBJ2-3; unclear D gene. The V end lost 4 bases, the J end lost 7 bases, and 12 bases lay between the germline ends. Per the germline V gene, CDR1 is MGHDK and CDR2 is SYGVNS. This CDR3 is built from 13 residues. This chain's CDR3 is CASSAPGSHTQYF. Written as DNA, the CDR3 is TGTGCCAGCAGTGCCCCAGGTAGCCATACGCAGTATTTT.

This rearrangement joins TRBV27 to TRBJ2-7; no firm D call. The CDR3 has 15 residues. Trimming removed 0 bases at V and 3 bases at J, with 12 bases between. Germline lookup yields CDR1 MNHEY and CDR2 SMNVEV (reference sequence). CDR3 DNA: TGTGCCAGCAGTTTATCGCTCCCCGCAGGCTACGAGCAGTACTTC. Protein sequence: CASSLSLPAGYEQYF.

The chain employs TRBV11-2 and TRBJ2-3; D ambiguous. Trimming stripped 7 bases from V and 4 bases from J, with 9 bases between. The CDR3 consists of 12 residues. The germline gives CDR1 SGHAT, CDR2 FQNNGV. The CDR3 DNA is TGTGCCAGCACCCGGGTCGCAGATACGCAGTATTTT. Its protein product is CASTRVADTQYF.

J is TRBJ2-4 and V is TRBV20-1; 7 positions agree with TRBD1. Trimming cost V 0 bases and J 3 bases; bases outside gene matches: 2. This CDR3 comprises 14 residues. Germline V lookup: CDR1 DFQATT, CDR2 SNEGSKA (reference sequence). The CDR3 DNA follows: TGCAGTGCTAGAGAAACAGGGGTCAAAAACATTCAGTACTTC. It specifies CSARETGVKNIQYF.